This T cell receptor (beta chain) is drawn from a study of T-cell memory formation after mild COVID-19. Study findings and constraints: Among clones contracting day 15 to 85, CD4/CD8 was balanced, whereas later expanders leaned CD4+.

TCRdb re-called the 5' RACE reads with MiXCR, one entry per CDR3 protein. This sample yields some 300,000 distinct CDR3 sequences, of which less than 20% are seen a single time; under 25% belongs to the top ten. With regard to this clonotype: No antigen is known for it.

This CDR3 is built from 12 residues. CDR1 and CDR2 (germline): MNHEY, SVGEGT. The ends were cut back, 6 bases at V and 2 bases at J, with 7 bases in the middle. This receptor was taken from a young man who had mild COVID-19 (a few samples of this study predate the infection). Cell type and time point are not known. The chain couples TRBV6-2 or TRBV6-3 to TRBJ2-5; D uncertain. Sequenced sample: PBMCs or a T cell subset sorted from them (not recorded which). CDR3 DNA sequence: TGTGCCAGCAGCGATCGACAAGAGACCCAGTACTTC. Translated: CASSDRQETQYF.